These 10 T cell receptor beta chains originate from one sample sequenced in a study of T-cell reconstitution after alpha-beta-depleted transplantation in children. Study-wide findings and caveats: At one year after transplant, newly produced T cells mostly accounted for T-cell counts and diversity.

These receptors have no known antigen. Preparation of the TCRbeta library involved a method that used unique molecular identifiers. Each CDR3 protein is one row after TCRdb ran MiXCR on the PCR reads. The sample holds 330,000 or so distinct CDR3 sequences; 6% to 10% are singletons and the top ten take approximately 9.1%. This specimen was peripheral blood, taken 360 days after TCRalphabeta/CD19-depleted stem cell transplant. These receptors were taken from a female patient aged 2 to 10 who had a stem cell transplant for Fanconi anemia, so the T cells may come from the graft donor.

In its sample, this clonotype was seen a few times. CDR3 residues: CASSFGPLQAGRDEKLFF. DNA of the CDR3: TGCGCCAGCAGCTTTGGGCCCCTTCAGGCGGGGCGGGATGAAAAACTGTTTTTT. The chain is built from TRBV5-1 and TRBJ1-4, with a weak D call TRBD1 (5 bases). The CDR3 covers 18 residues. Trimming stripped 2 bases from V and 6 bases from J, with 23 bases between. The germline gives CDR1 SGHRS, CDR2 YFSETQ.

This chain links TRBV6-5 with TRBJ2-5, with D tentatively TRBD1 (5 bases). In germline, CDR1 is MNHEY, CDR2 SVGAGI. This CDR3 is built from 16 residues. Trimming stripped 0 bases from V and 5 bases from J, with 16 bases between. Here the CDR3 reads CASSYSPARVGETQYF. CDR3 coding DNA: TGTGCCAGCAGTTACTCGCCAGCCAGGGTCGGGGAGACCCAGTACTTC.

About this clonotype: Compared with germline, one end of the junction differs, possibly owing to a read error. V is TRBV20-1 and J is TRBJ2-3; 9 bases match TRBD2. From germline, CDR1 is DFQATT and CDR2 SNEGSKA (reference sequence). CDR3 length equals 13 residues. In nucleotides, the CDR3 is TGCAGTGCTAGTTCTAGCGGGGTAGATAGGCAGTATTTT. Amino acid sequence: CSASSSGVDRQYF.

This clonotype was seen more than once but under ten times. V is TRBV30 and J is TRBJ2-7; D is ambiguous. The V gene lost 0 bases and the J gene lost 0 bases, with 9 bases spanning the gap. The germline CDR1 and CDR2 sequences are GTSNPN and SVGIG (reference sequence). The CDR3 contains 14 residues. CDR3 loop: CAWSVPPSSYEQYF. For the CDR3, the DNA is TGTGCCTGGAGTGTACCTCCAAGCTCCTACGAGCAGTACTTC.

In this sample, this clonotype turned up many times. The gene calls are TRBV20-1 and TRBJ1-6; possibly TRBD1 for D (5 bases). The CDR3 is 13 amino acids. CDR1 is DFQATT, CDR2 SNEGSKA, per germline (reference sequence). Trimming removed 1 base from V and 6 bases from J, with 7 bases in between. The CDR3 sequence is CSARVQVNSPLHF. CDR3 sequence (DNA): TGCAGTGCTAGAGTACAGGTTAATTCACCCCTCCACTTT.

This clonotype was detected only a few times. In DNA, the CDR3 is TGTGCCAGCCCGGGGCAGGGCGGCACTGAAGCTTTCTTT. It specifies CASPGQGGTEAFF. The chain recombines TRBV18 with TRBJ1-1, with D perhaps matching TRBD1 (5 bases). Germline lookup yields CDR1 KGHSH and CDR2 LQKENI. V lost 8 bases and J lost 4, with 14 bases in between. The length of the CDR3 is 13 residues.

The chain carries TRBV7-8 and TRBJ2-7; tentatively, D is TRBD1 (6 bases). The V end lost 1 base, the J end lost 4 bases, and 11 bases lay between the germline ends. Germline-derived CDR1 and CDR2 are SGHVS and FQNEAQ. The CDR3 totals 14 residues. CDR3 bases: TGTGCCAGCAGCTTAGGGACAGTAAGTTACGAGCAGTACGTC. Translated, it gives CASSLGTVSYEQYV.

This clonotype appeared a few times. The J gene is TRBJ2-7, the V gene TRBV9; D is undetermined. V was trimmed by 4 bases and J by 2 bases, leaving 10 bases between them. The germline gives CDR1 SGDLS, CDR2 YYNGEE. The CDR3 has 13 amino acids. The CDR3 spells CASSRGVPYEQYF. Written as DNA, the CDR3 is TGTGCCAGCAGCAGAGGTGTTCCCTACGAGCAGTACTTC.

This clonotype was recorded many times. The chain links TRBV5-1 to TRBJ2-3; TRBD2 is a possible D gene (6 bases). Germline-derived CDR1 and CDR2 are SGHRS and YFSETQ. Trimming took 5 bases from V and 0 from J, leaving 10 bases between them. The CDR3 contains 14 residues. The CDR3 reads CASSGLASTDTQYF. The DNA for the CDR3 is TGCGCCAGCAGTGGGCTAGCGAGCACAGATACGCAGTATTTT. The variable domain in full, completed from reference TRBV5-1 and TRBJ2-3, reads KAGVTQTPRYLIKTRGQQVTLSCSPISGHRSVSWYQQTPGQGLQFLFEYFSETQRNKGNFPGRFSGRQFSNSRSEMNVSTLELGDSALYLCASSGLASTDTQYFGPGTRLTVL.

The chain employs TRBV6-5 and TRBJ1-2; the D gene is possibly TRBD1 (6 bases). The CDR3 has 16 residues. The ends were cut back, 5 bases at V and 0 bases at J, with 16 bases in the middle. CDR1 is MNHEY and CDR2 is SVGAGI in the germline V gene. As DNA, the CDR3 is TGTGCCAGCAGTAACAAGGGCAGGGGCTCTAACTATGGCTACACCTTC. It codes for CASSNKGRGSNYGYTF.